These T cell receptor beta chains were read from a single sample in a study of shared clonotypes between healthy human individuals. TCRdb's table, derived via immunoSEQ multiplex PCR, lists solely in-frame clones and lacks some. Of over 2 million clones listed, 85% to 95% are singletons. The specimen sequenced was naive CD4+ T cells from PBMCs. The receptors here all came from a man younger than 35 in good health. Some clones in this sample may be carry-over from other donors' samples. The CDR3 runs from the conserved cysteine through the conserved F or W. The D gene is left open where the match is weak. A clone size is listed for some rows: how often the clone was seen (once, few, many), or a class if it is expanded.

d_call cdr3_length j_call v_call clone_size cdr3_nt cdr3_aa
NA 13 TRBJ1-2 TRBV28 NA TGTGCCAGCAGTTTAGGGGGGAACTATGGCTACACCTTC CASSLGGNYGYTF
TRBD2 16 TRBJ2-1 TRBV9 NA TGTGCCAGCAGCGTAGAGGTAGCGGGGGATTACAATGAGCAGTTCTTC CASSVEVAGDYNEQFF
NA 12 TRBJ2-7 TRBV28 NA TGTGCCAGCAGCCTGGTCTACTACGAGCAGTACTTC CASSLVYYEQYF
NA 16 TRBJ1-2 TRBV7-9 NA TGTGCCAGCAGCTTAGGGTTGGCAGCCGATGTCTATGGCTACACCTTC CASSLGLAADVYGYTF
TRBD1 14 TRBJ2-4 TRBV10-3 NA TGTGCCATCAGTGAGCCGGACAGGGGAAACATTCAGTACTTC CAISEPDRGNIQYF
NA 17 TRBJ2-5 TRBV7-3 NA TGTGCCAGCAGCCCCCGGTCCTGGAGCGGCAAACAAGAGACCCAGTACTTC CASSPRSWSGKQETQYF
NA 16 TRBJ2-7 TRBV7-2 NA TGTGCCAGCAGCTTCGCATTGCAGGGGATCCACTACGAGCAGTACTTC CASSFALQGIHYEQYF
NA 12 TRBJ2-7 TRBV29-1 NA TGCAGCGTTGGAAACGGCTCCTACGAGCAGTACTTC CSVGNGSYEQYF
NA 17 TRBJ2-3 TRBV4-1 NA TGCGCCAGCAGCCTTGTCGTCGGCCAGGCGAGCACAGATACGCAGTATTTT CASSLVVGQASTDTQYF
TRBD1 16 TRBJ2-6 TRBV18 NA TGTGCCAGCTCACCACGAGGGGGCGAAGGGGCCAACGTCCTGACTTTC CASSPRGGEGANVLTF
NA 15 TRBJ2-7 TRBV5-1 NA TGCGCCAGCTCCGAATCCGACAGTTCGTCCTACGAGCAGTACTTC CASSESDSSSYEQYF
TRBD2 18 TRBJ2-7 TRBV7-2 NA TGTGCCAGCAGCTTAAGGGTAATAGCGGGAGGCCCCGACTACGAGCAGTACTTC CASSLRVIAGGPDYEQYF
TRBD1 13 TRBJ1-2 TRBV6-1 NA TGTGCCAGCAGTGGCCGGGACAGGGATGGCTACACCTTC CASSGRDRDGYTF
NA 15 TRBJ1-6 TRBV30 NA TGTGCCTGGAGTGCTTGGGGGCCCGCTAATTCACCCCTCCACTTT CAWSAWGPANSPLHF
TRBD2 13 TRBJ2-3 TRBV29-1 NA TGCACCGGGACTAGCGGATACACAGATACGCAGTATTTT CTGTSGYTDTQYF
NA 16 TRBJ1-4 TRBV5-1 NA TGCGCCAGCAGCTTGGGGTTCTCGGGGACTAATGAAAAACTGTTTTTT CASSLGFSGTNEKLFF
NA 15 TRBJ1-1 TRBV13 NA TGTGCCAGCAGCTCCCGACCCAGGGTGGGCACTGAAGCTTTCTTT CASSSRPRVGTEAFF
TRBD2 16 TRBJ2-1 TRBV28 once TGTGCCAGCAGTGGCTATAGCGGGAGCTCCTACAATGAGCAGTTCTTC CASSGYSGSSYNEQFF
TRBD2 16 TRBJ2-3 TRBV5-1 NA TGCGCCAGCAGCTCCCGGGCTAGCGGGAGTTCAGATACGCAGTATTTT CASSSRASGSSDTQYF
TRBD1 15 TRBJ2-7 TRBV4-1 NA TGCGCCAGCAGCCACCCGGGACAGGGATCCTACGAGCAGTACTTC CASSHPGQGSYEQYF
TRBD2 16 TRBJ2-1 TRBV9 NA TGTGCCAGCAGCCTTTATAGCGGGAGGCAGTACAATGAGCAGTTCTTC CASSLYSGRQYNEQFF
TRBD1 16 TRBJ2-7 TRBV27 once TGTGCCAGCACCCCCAGGGTCCGGGACAGGGGTTACGAGCAGTACTTC CASTPRVRDRGYEQYF
TRBD2 15 TRBJ2-1 TRBV28 NA TGTGCCAGCAGTTTAGCGGGAGGGCCGATCCATGAGCAGTTCTTC CASSLAGGPIHEQFF
NA 14 TRBJ1-2 TRBV29-1 NA TGCAGCGTTGAGCGTCGGCTGGACTATGTCGGCTACACCTTC CSVERRLDYVGYTF
TRBD1 14 TRBJ2-1 TRBV5-1 NA TGCGCCAGCAGCTTCGACAGGGGTGGGGATGAGCAGTTCTTC CASSFDRGGDEQFF
NA 15 TRBJ2-5 TRBV6-6 NA TGTGCCAGCAGTTACCCCGGCACAGGAGGGGAGACCCAGTACTTC CASSYPGTGGETQYF
NA 12 TRBJ1-4 TRBV7-9 NA TGTGCCAGCACCCTGACTAATGAAAAACTGTTTTTT CASTLTNEKLFF
NA 14 TRBJ2-3 TRBV29-1 NA TGCAGCGCCCGACGGGCAGTTAGCACAGATACGCAGTATTTT CSARRAVSTDTQYF
NA 14 TRBJ1-2 TRBV4-2 few TGTGCCAGCAGCCAAGATTGGGTGGGCTATGGCTACACCTTC CASSQDWVGYGYTF
NA 13 TRBJ1-1 TRBV7-3 NA TGTGCCAGCAGCTCCCTATCAAGGGGTGAAGCTTTCTTT CASSSLSRGEAFF
NA 14 TRBJ2-7 TRBV18 NA TGTGCCAGCTCACCACCCTCAGGGATCAGCGAGCAGTACTTC CASSPPSGISEQYF
NA 13 TRBJ1-4 TRBV18 NA TGTGCCAGCTCACCGGACCTGCTTGAAAAACTGTTTTTT CASSPDLLEKLFF
NA 12 TRBJ2-5 TRBV7-9 NA TGTGCCAGCAGCTACGTCCAGGGCAACCAGTACTTC CASSYVQGNQYF
NA 13 TRBJ1-5 TRBV4-2 once TGTGCCAGCAGCCCCCAGAGCAATCAGCCCCAGCATTTT CASSPQSNQPQHF
NA 13 TRBJ1-1 TRBV19 NA TGTGCCAGTAGTATTACCCCGAACACTGAAGCTTTCTTT CASSITPNTEAFF
NA 12 TRBJ2-1 TRBV30 NA TGTGCCTGGAGTGTAACAGGGAATGAGCAGTTCTTC CAWSVTGNEQFF
NA 16 TRBJ1-2 TRBV5-8 NA TGTGCCAGCAGCTTGGGCCAGACGACGCACGGGTATGGCTACACCTTC CASSLGQTTHGYGYTF
TRBD2 14 TRBJ2-1 TRBV13 NA TGTGCCAGCAGCCATGGGACTAGAAGTGATGAGCAGTTCTTC CASSHGTRSDEQFF
TRBD2 14 TRBJ2-7 TRBV5-1 NA TGCGCCAGCAGCTTAGGACTAGCAGGAGGCGAGCAGTACTTC CASSLGLAGGEQYF
TRBD1 15 TRBJ1-1 TRBV18 NA TGTGCCAGCTCACCCCCGGGACAGTCGAACACTGAAGCTTTCTTT CASSPPGQSNTEAFF
NA 17 TRBJ2-3 TRBV7-9 NA TGTGCCAGCAGCTTTAGCGCAGCACAAGCTAGCACAGATACGCAGTATTTT CASSFSAAQASTDTQYF
NA 14 TRBJ2-1 TRBV5-1 NA TGCGCCAGCAGTTGGCAGGGTGGGTACAATGAGCAGTTCTTC CASSWQGGYNEQFF
NA 14 TRBJ1-5 TRBV28 NA TGTGCCAGCAGAGGGGGGGGAGGCAATCAGCCCCAGCATTTT CASRGGGGNQPQHF
NA 16 TRBJ2-1 TRBV28 NA TGTGCCAGCAGTTCCCTCCAGGTTAGCTCCTACAATGAGCAGTTCTTC CASSSLQVSSYNEQFF
TRBD1 14 TRBJ1-5 TRBV28 NA TGTGCCAGCCGAAGAGGGACAGTCAGCCAGCCCCAGCATTTT CASRRGTVSQPQHF
NA 15 TRBJ2-5 TRBV5-1 NA TGCGCCAGCAGCTTGGGACAGTTGTACCAAGAGACCCAGTACTTC CASSLGQLYQETQYF
TRBD2 16 TRBJ2-2 TRBV28 NA TGTGCCAGCAGTTTTACGGGACTAGCGGGAGCCGGGGAGCTGTTTTTT CASSFTGLAGAGELFF
TRBD2 16 TRBJ2-1 TRBV7-8 NA TGTGCCAGCAGCCCCCCTCCTAGCGGGAGGGTTTCGCAGCAGTTCTTC CASSPPPSGRVSQQFF
TRBD1 16 TRBJ2-2 TRBV7-3 NA TGTGCCAGCAGCGCACTCCTCTCAGGGGGCCCCGGGGAGCTGTTTTTT CASSALLSGGPGELFF
NA 17 TRBJ2-2 TRBV5-1 NA TGCGCCAGCAGCTTCTCTTCAGGGTTTGCAAACACCGGGGAGCTGTTTTTT CASSFSSGFANTGELFF
TRBD1 15 TRBJ1-5 TRBV28 NA TGTGCCGGCGGAAGTATTGCGGGACAGAATCAGCCCCAGCATTTT CAGGSIAGQNQPQHF
NA 19 TRBJ1-1 TRBV28 NA TGTGCCAGCAGTTTTAGAATGGCCCTCGACGGGCTAACGGAGACTGAAGCTTTCTTT CASSFRMALDGLTETEAFF
NA 15 TRBJ2-2 TRBV18 NA TGTGCCAGCTCACCAACGACAGGGAACACCGGGGAGCTGTTTTTT CASSPTTGNTGELFF
TRBD1 17 TRBJ1-5 TRBV15 NA TGTGCCACCAGCGAAAGGGACAGGGGTATCCTAAATCAGCCCCAGCATTTT CATSERDRGILNQPQHF
TRBD2 16 TRBJ2-1 TRBV5-1 NA TGCGCCAGCACTCAGGGGCTAGCGGGGTCCTACAATGAGCAGTTCTTC CASTQGLAGSYNEQFF
TRBD2 17 TRBJ2-2 TRBV5-4 NA TGTGCCAGCAGCCCCCTCGGTAGCGGGGGCCCAGCCGGGGAGCTGTTTTTT CASSPLGSGGPAGELFF
NA 17 TRBJ2-7 TRBV28 NA TGTGCCAGCAGTCCGCCCTACCGGGTAGGGGTACGTTACGAGCAGTACTTC CASSPPYRVGVRYEQYF
TRBD1 15 TRBJ2-7 TRBV7-2 NA TGTGCCAGCAGCTTAACCGGACAGGCCTCCTACGAGCAGTACTTC CASSLTGQASYEQYF